This T cell receptor (beta chain) was obtained from a study of siplizumab effects on memory and regulatory T cells. V gave up 8 bases and J gave up 2 bases, with 11 bases separating them. Germline V gives CDR1 SGHAT, CDR2 FQNNGV. The CDR3 length is 13 residues. The protocol was immunoSEQ multiplex PCR, while the TCRdb copy is restricted to in-frame clones and leaves out a portion. The sample holds 50,000 to 70,000 clones, just over 95% seen once. The chain combines TRBV11-2 with TRBJ2-3, with a possible D match to TRBD2 (6 bases). Sample: naive CD8+ T cells sorted from blood. This TCR derives from a human donor in good health. The CDR3 loop reads CASHGGATDTQYF. The DNA for the CDR3 is TGTGCCAGCCACGGGGGAGCCACAGATACGCAGTATTTT.